Listed here are 17 T cell receptor beta chains from one sample, sequenced in a study of cytomegalovirus exposure and HLA in healthy donors. PCR was performed using 60 Vbeta and 13 Jbeta primers. Sequencing was performed with immunoSEQ multiplex PCR; in TCRdb, only in-frame clones are kept and a portion is missing. The sample contains around 100,000 clones, around 70% of which appear only once. Sequenced: PBMCs. Receptors were obtained from a woman in her 40s in good health and CMV-seropositive.

The chain has TRBV7-3 and TRBJ1-1; 11 nucleotides agree with TRBD1. Germline CDR1 is SGHTA and CDR2 is FQGTGA. Losses at the gene ends were 5 bases for V and 4 bases for J; bases not matched to a gene: 6. The CDR3 totals 15 residues. The CDR3 nucleotides read TGTGCCAGCAGCCCCTCCGGGACAGGGGGCACTGAAGCTTTCTTT. As protein: CASSPSGTGGTEAFF. Full variable domain (rest looked up from reference TRBV7-3 and TRBJ1-1): GAGVSQTPSNKVTEKGKYVELRCDPISGHTALYWYRQSLGQGPEFLIYFQGTGAADDSGLPNDRFFAVRPEGSVSTLKIQRTERGDSAVYLCASSPSGTGGTEAFFGQGTRLTVV.

On this clone: This CDR3 is also generated by other DNA sequences in the sample. The chain carries TRBV5-4 and TRBJ2-3, with 9 bases identical to TRBD2. This CDR3 contains 14 residues. Germline V gives CDR1 SGHNT, CDR2 YYREEE (reference sequence). The junction had 7 bases not matched to a gene; V was cut back by 5 bases and J by 6 bases. CDR3 sequence (DNA): TGTGCCAGCAGGACTAGCGGACGACCGGATACGCAGTATTTT. Translation: CASRTSGRPDTQYF.

This clone occurred a few times. In DNA form, the CDR3 reads TGTGCCAGCAGTCCCCAGCGGGGGCCCACAGATACGCAGTATTTT. This translates into CASSPQRGPTDTQYF. The chain recombines TRBV28 with TRBJ2-3; 8 positions match TRBD2. Trimming at V came to 5 bases and at J to 2 bases, leaving 6 bases not matched to a gene. The CDR3 has 15 residues. Germline CDR1 is MDHEN and CDR2 is SYDVKM.

DNA for the CDR3: TGCAGTGCTAGAGACAACTATGAGCAGTTCTTC. Its translation: CSARDNYEQFF. The V call is TRBV20-1, the J call TRBJ2-1; D not certain. The CDR3 totals 11 residues. CDR1 DFQATT and CDR2 SNEGSKA come from the germline V gene (reference sequence). The V end lost 0 bases, the J end lost 8 bases, and 5 bases lay between the germline ends.

About this clone itself: Other nucleotide sequences from this sample produce the same CDR3. The CDR3 region is CASSGQRLAETGELFF. In DNA form, the CDR3 reads TGTGCCAGTAGTGGACAGAGACTAGCAGAAACCGGGGAGCTGTTTTTT. This sequence joins TRBV19 and TRBJ2-2, with D possibly TRBD2 on 7 matching bases. Germline V gene sequence: CDR1 LNHDA, CDR2 SQIVND (reference sequence). Trimming took 5 bases from V and 5 from J, leaving 18 bases between them. This CDR3 comprises 16 residues.

The chain couples TRBV9 to TRBJ2-7, with D possibly matching TRBD2 (6 bases). The CDR3 is made up of 14 amino acids. Per germline, CDR1 SGDLS and CDR2 YYNGEE. V dropped 0 bases and J dropped 6 bases, with 13 bases sitting between them. This CDR3 is CASSVVPLGGEQYF. CDR3 bases: TGTGCCAGCAGCGTAGTTCCGCTCGGGGGCGAGCAGTACTTC. Full variable domain (rest looked up from reference TRBV9 and TRBJ2-7): DSGVTQTPKHLITATGQRVTLRCSPRSGDLSVYWYQQSLDQGLQFLIQYYNGEERAKGNILERFSAQQFPDLHSELNLSSLELGDSALYFCASSVVPLGGEQYFGPGTRLTVT.

The chain has TRBV7-9 and TRBJ2-5; the D gene is possibly TRBD2 (6 bases). This CDR3 has 15 amino acids. CDR1 and CDR2 (germline): SEHNR, FQNEAQ (reference sequence). The V and J ends lost 5 bases and 5 bases respectively, with 18 bases between them. Here the CDR3 reads CASSRAGGGRETQYF. The CDR3 bases are TGTGCCAGCAGCCGCGCCGGGGGAGGTCGGGAGACCCAGTACTTC.

The rearrangement uses TRBV5-4 and TRBJ2-3; 7 nucleotides align to TRBD2. The CDR3 runs to 16 residues. Germline values: CDR1 SGHNT, CDR2 YYREEE (reference sequence). The V gene end was trimmed by 2 bases and the J gene end by 3 bases; junction bases not matched to a gene: 9. The CDR3 DNA reads as TGTGCCAGCAGCTTCGACCCCGGGGGGAAAACAGATACGCAGTATTTT. Residues: CASSFDPGGKTDTQYF.

This clone has just a few counts. The chain combines TRBV5-1 with TRBJ2-3; 8 bases line up with TRBD2. The germline V gene encodes CDR1 SGHRS and CDR2 YFSETQ. Trimming took 4 bases from V and 0 from J; bases not matched to a gene: 10. The CDR3 is 17 residues long. DNA of the CDR3: TGCGCCAGCAGCCGCTACACGGGGGGGGCAAGCACAGATACGCAGTATTTT. Translation: CASSRYTGGASTDTQYF.

The chain combines TRBV18 with TRBJ1-2; D gene unclear. The V end lost 3 bases, the J end lost 2 bases, and 13 bases lay between the germline ends. The V gene's germline CDR1 is KGHSH and CDR2 LQKENI. The CDR3 has 15 residues. The CDR3 sequence: CASSPRRELNYGYTF. Here the CDR3 DNA reads TGTGCCAGCTCACCGCGACGGGAGCTAAACTATGGCTACACCTTC.

The rearrangement uses TRBV7-9 and TRBJ1-2; D ambiguous. The germline V gene encodes CDR1 SEHNR and CDR2 FQNEAQ (reference sequence). The CDR3 has 16 residues. Trimming pared 5 bases from V and 4 bases from J, leaving 20 bases between. This CDR3 is CASSGGGTKGGYGYTF. CDR3 DNA sequence: TGTGCCAGCAGCGGCGGAGGTACAAAGGGAGGCTATGGCTACACCTTC.

The CDR3 coding sequence is TGTGCCAGCAGCCAAGCGCCTTGGGACAGAGACGCGTATGGCTACACCTTC. This translates into CASSQAPWDRDAYGYTF. The chain recombines TRBV4-2 with TRBJ1-2; TRBD1 agrees at 7 bases. With 1 base clipped from V and 5 bases from J, the junction kept 13 bases outside the gene matches. Looked up from germline, CDR1 is LGHNA and CDR2 is YNFKEQ. CDR3 length equals 17 residues.

The rearrangement links TRBV5-4 to TRBJ2-1, with TRBD1 matching 12 bases. The V segment lost 4 bases and the J segment 8 bases; nucleotides outside the gene matches: 13. Germline values: CDR1 SGHNT, CDR2 YYREEE (reference sequence). The CDR3 runs 17 residues. The CDR3 protein is CASSGGTGGGLGYEQFF. The CDR3 DNA reads TGTGCCAGCAGCGGAGGGACAGGGGGCGGTTTAGGATATGAGCAGTTCTTC.

A single count supports this clone. The V and J genes are TRBV5-1 and TRBJ2-5; 11 bases line up with TRBD1. The V and J ends lost 1 base and 3 bases, in that order; junction bases with no gene match: 5. CDR3 length equals 16 residues. The germline V gene encodes CDR1 SGHRS and CDR2 YFSETQ. DNA of the CDR3: TGCGCCAGCAGCTTGATAGGGACAGGGGGTAAAGAGACCCAGTACTTC. Its protein is CASSLIGTGGKETQYF. Combining the CDR3 with reference TRBV5-1 and TRBJ2-5 gives the whole variable domain KAGVTQTPRYLIKTRGQQVTLSCSPISGHRSVSWYQQTPGQGLQFLFEYFSETQRNKGNFPGRFSGRQFSNSRSEMNVSTLELGDSALYLCASSLIGTGGKETQYFGPGTRLLVL.

A single count supports this clone. The chain has TRBV15 and TRBJ2-2; 12 positions agree with TRBD2. With V trimmed by 8 bases and J by 2 bases, 9 bases remained unmatched. The CDR3 is made up of 17 amino acids. From germline, CDR1 is LNHNV and CDR2 YYDKDF (reference sequence). CDR3 sequence (DNA): TGTGCCACCCAACCCGGGACTAGCGGGTTAAACACCGGGGAGCTGTTTTTT. This encodes CATQPGTSGLNTGELFF.

The chain recombines TRBV5-1 with TRBJ2-2; D may be TRBD2 (5 bases). CDR1 and CDR2 (germline): SGHRS, YFSETQ. The V end lost 3 bases, the J end lost 0 bases, and 9 bases lay between the germline ends. The CDR3 covers 15 residues. CDR3 residues: CASSSSPPNTGELFF. The CDR3 DNA reads TGCGCCAGCAGCTCTAGCCCCCCGAACACCGGGGAGCTGTTTTTT. The variable domain in full, completed from reference TRBV5-1 and TRBJ2-2, reads KAGVTQTPRYLIKTRGQQVTLSCSPISGHRSVSWYQQTPGQGLQFLFEYFSETQRNKGNFPGRFSGRQFSNSRSEMNVSTLELGDSALYLCASSSSPPNTGELFFGEGSRLTVL.

The chain uses TRBV7-9 and TRBJ1-1; tentatively, D is TRBD1 (5 bases). CDR1 is SEHNR, CDR2 FQNEAQ, per germline (reference sequence). The CDR3 runs to 13 residues. V gave up 4 bases and J gave up 1 base, with 7 bases separating them. The CDR3: CASSSQGNTEAFF. In DNA form, the CDR3 reads TGTGCCAGCAGCTCGCAGGGGAACACTGAAGCTTTCTTT.